The 23 T cell receptor beta chains presented below share a single source sample, sequenced in a study of cytomegalovirus exposure and HLA in healthy donors. Both 60 Vbeta primers and 13 Jbeta primers went into the PCR. The method was immunoSEQ multiplex PCR; TCRdb's version includes in-frame clones alone and lacks a portion of them. Of roughly 100,000 clones listed, around 61% were seen once; the top ten hold approximately 3.5%. Material: PBMCs. The receptors here all came from a woman between 45 and 65 years old in good health and CMV-seronegative.

The gene calls are TRBV4-2 and TRBJ2-1; 13 bases match TRBD2. Germline lookup yields CDR1 LGHNA and CDR2 YNFKEQ. This CDR3 spans 15 amino acids. Trimming at V came to 8 bases and at J to 4 bases, leaving 5 bases not matched to a gene. CDR3 nucleotide sequence: TGTGCCAGCGGGACTAGCGGGATGTCATACAATGAGCAGTTCTTC. The encoded protein is CASGTSGMSYNEQFF.

The CDR3 is CASRGDDQPQHF. Written as DNA, the CDR3 is TGTGCCAGCAGGGGAGACGATCAGCCCCAGCATTTT. The chain links TRBV2 to TRBJ1-5; unclear D gene. The CDR3 extends over 12 amino acids. Trimming stripped 6 bases from V and 5 bases from J, with 8 bases between. The germline CDR1 and CDR2 sequences are SNHLY and FYNNEI.

The chain is built from TRBV25-1 and TRBJ1-6; TRBD1 matches at 8 bases. CDR1 and CDR2 (germline): MGHDK, SYGVNS. CDR3 length: 15 amino acids. Trimming at V came to 7 bases and at J to 10 bases, leaving 12 bases not matched to a gene. The CDR3 loop reads CASTESRQGFSPLHF. The CDR3, as DNA: TGTGCCAGCACCGAATCTCGACAGGGGTTCTCACCCCTCCACTTT.

For this clone: Additional DNA sequences in this sample encode the identical CDR3. The gene calls are TRBV15 and TRBJ1-2, with a tentative D call TRBD1 (5 bases). The germline V gene encodes CDR1 LNHNV and CDR2 YYDKDF (reference sequence). Trimming left V 0 bases short and J 4 bases short, with 9 bases between. The length of the CDR3 is 14 residues. The CDR3 region is CATSRDLGLYGYTF. CDR3 in DNA: TGTGCCACCAGCAGAGATCTGGGGCTCTATGGCTACACCTTC.

The J gene is TRBJ2-7, the V gene TRBV5-5; TRBD2 might be the D (5 bases). The germline CDR1 and CDR2 sequences are SGHKS and YYEKEE (reference sequence). The V end lost 7 bases, the J end lost 2 bases, and 13 bases lay between the germline ends. This CDR3 has 13 residues. CDR3 DNA: TGTGCCAGCGGGGTCGGGATGACCTACGAGCAGTACTTC. Protein product: CASGVGMTYEQYF.

This clone was counted a few times. The CDR3 protein is CASSLGTGRSYNEQFF. CDR3 in DNA: TGTGCCAGCAGCTTGGGGACAGGTCGTTCCTACAATGAGCAGTTCTTC. V usage is TRBV5-4 and J usage is TRBJ2-1; 7 nucleotides match TRBD1. The CDR3 has 16 amino acids. J was trimmed by 1 base and V by 0 bases; bases with no gene match: 4. Germline V gives CDR1 SGHNT, CDR2 YYREEE (reference sequence).

As to this clone: One end of the junction fails to match germline, which may point to a read error. The V call is TRBV2, the J call TRBJ2-3, with D possibly matching TRBD2 (6 bases). The CDR3 spans 14 residues. CDR1 SNHLY and CDR2 FYNNEI come from the germline V gene. CDR3 amino acids: CASSERTSTDTQYF. The CDR3 coding sequence is TGTGCCAGCAGTGAGCGTACTAGCACGGATACGCAGTATTTT.

The chain has TRBV4-1 and TRBJ1-3; no reliable D call. The CDR3 has 17 amino acids. Germline V gives CDR1 MGHRA, CDR2 YSYEKL. V gave up 0 bases and J gave up 0 bases, with 12 bases separating them. CDR3 nucleotides: TGCGCCAGCAGCCAAGAATGGAAAGCGTACTCTGGAAACACCATATATTTT. Protein: CASSQEWKAYSGNTIYF.

This clone was recorded a few times. J is TRBJ1-2 and V is TRBV10-3; D is ambiguous. Trimming stripped 7 bases from V and 5 bases from J, with 8 bases between. Germline lookup yields CDR1 ENHRY and CDR2 SYGVKD. The CDR3 runs 11 residues. CDR3 residues: CAITGNYGYTF. In nucleotides, the CDR3 is TGTGCCATCACCGGGAATTATGGCTACACCTTC.

The rearrangement links TRBV19 to TRBJ2-2; the D is unclear. Germline-derived CDR1 and CDR2 are LNHDA and SQIVND (reference sequence). Trimming cost V 3 bases and J 0 bases, with 11 bases left between them. This CDR3 spans 16 amino acids. This CDR3 is CASSIFTPPNTGELFF. The DNA for the CDR3 is TGTGCCAGTAGTATTTTTACACCCCCGAACACCGGGGAGCTGTTTTTT.

V gene TRBV12-5 combines with J gene TRBJ2-5; D is unresolved. With 1 base removed from V and 2 bases from J, the gap between germline ends came to 5 bases. The CDR3 totals 13 residues. Germline CDR1 is LGHNT and CDR2 is FRNRAP. CDR3 nucleotide sequence: TGTGCTAGTGGTTTGGGAGCTCAAGAGACCCAGTACTTC. This gives the protein CASGLGAQETQYF. The full variable domain, with the rest looked up from reference TRBV12-5 and TRBJ2-5, is DARVTQTPRHKVTEMGQEVTMRCQPILGHNTVFWYRQTMMQGLELLAYFRNRAPLDDSGMPKDRFSAEMPDATLATLKIQPSEPRDSAVYFCASGLGAQETQYFGPGTRLLVL.

The chain carries TRBV5-4 and TRBJ2-7; 9 bases match TRBD1. Germline V gene data show CDR1 as SGHNT and CDR2 as YYREEE (reference sequence). Trimming at V came to 0 bases and at J to 4 bases, leaving 5 bases not matched to a gene. The CDR3 is 15 residues long. This chain's CDR3 is CASSLGTGESYEQYF. CDR3 bases: TGTGCCAGCAGCTTGGGGACAGGGGAGAGTTACGAGCAGTACTTC. Drawing the rest from reference TRBV5-4 and TRBJ2-7, the complete variable domain is ETGVTQSPTHLIKTRGQQVTLRCSSQSGHNTVSWYQQALGQGPQFIFQYYREEENGRGNFPPRFSGLQFPNYSSELNVNALELDDSALYLCASSLGTGESYEQYFGPGTRLTVT.

The chain uses TRBV5-1 and TRBJ2-1, with 8 bases that match TRBD2. The CDR3 has 15 amino acids. The J segment lost 4 bases and the V segment lost 4 bases, leaving 7 bases of the junction unmatched. In germline, CDR1 is SGHRS, CDR2 YFSETQ. The CDR3 here is CASSVSGATYNEQFF. The CDR3 DNA reads TGCGCCAGCAGCGTTAGCGGGGCGACTTACAATGAGCAGTTCTTC.

This CDR3 is CANRLAGANEQFF. The CDR3 DNA reads as TGTGCCAACCGACTAGCGGGGGCGAATGAGCAGTTCTTC. V gene TRBV2 combines with J gene TRBJ2-1; 12 bases agree with TRBD2. Unmatched junction bases numbered 5, after V lost 10 bases and J lost 7 bases. The germline gives CDR1 SNHLY, CDR2 FYNNEI. The CDR3 is made up of 13 amino acids.

This sequence joins TRBV28 and TRBJ2-1, with a tentative D call TRBD1 (8 bases). The CDR3 has 12 amino acids. Deletions cut 7 bases from V and 7 bases from J, with 11 bases between. Germline CDR1 reads MDHEN; CDR2 reads SYDVKM. CDR3 bases: TGTGCCAGCAACAGGGGGGGAAATGAGCAGTTCTTC. Its protein is CASNRGGNEQFF.

The CDR3 loop is CATSRAGQNQETQYF. For the CDR3, the DNA is TGTGCCACCAGCAGAGCGGGACAGAACCAAGAGACCCAGTACTTC. This chain connects TRBV15 to TRBJ2-5; the match to TRBD1 covers 7 bases. There are 15 residues in the CDR3. CDR1 LNHNV and CDR2 YYDKDF come from the germline V gene (reference sequence). Unmatched junction bases numbered 2, after V lost 1 base and J lost 0 bases.

The V gene is TRBV5-5, the J gene TRBJ2-5, with TRBD1 matching 8 bases. Trimming cost V 4 bases and J 1 base; bases outside gene matches: 9. The CDR3 extends over 16 amino acids. In germline, CDR1 is SGHKS, CDR2 YYEKEE (reference sequence). The CDR3 bases are TGTGCCAGCAGCCCAGACCTTGGACAGGGCCAAGAGACCCAGTACTTC. It yields the protein CASSPDLGQGQETQYF.

V and J are TRBV5-4 and TRBJ2-7, with 15 nucleotides matching TRBD2. Germline V gene sequence: CDR1 SGHNT, CDR2 YYREEE (reference sequence). The CDR3 totals 18 residues. The ends lost 1 base at V and 5 bases at J; junction bases unmatched: 10. The CDR3 sequence: CASSLPGLAGGGQNEQYF. CDR3 coding DNA: TGTGCCAGCAGCTTGCCGGGACTAGCGGGAGGAGGGCAGAACGAGCAGTACTTC.

The rearrangement joins TRBV14 to TRBJ2-2; 11 nucleotides align to TRBD1. The trim removed 2 bases at V and 6 bases at J, leaving 2 bases unmatched. CDR3 length: 15 residues. Germline V gene sequence: CDR1 SGHDN, CDR2 FVKESK. CDR3 protein: CASSQRTGGSGELFF. The CDR3 coding sequence is TGTGCCAGCAGCCAACGGACAGGGGGCTCCGGGGAGCTGTTTTTT. The full variable domain, rest sourced from reference TRBV14 and TRBJ2-2, is EAGVTQFPSHSVIEKGQTVTLRCDPISGHDNLYWYRRVMGKEIKFLLHFVKESKQDESGMPNNRFLAERTGGTYSTLKVQPAELEDSGVYFCASSQRTGGSGELFFGEGSRLTVL.

The V gene is TRBV5-6, the J gene TRBJ1-6, with 7 bases identical to TRBD1. Germline lookup yields CDR1 SGHDT and CDR2 YYEEEE. The V and J ends lost 0 bases and 9 bases, in that order; junction bases with no gene match: 3. The CDR3 runs 14 residues. The CDR3 here is CASSLGEGASPLHF. The DNA for the CDR3 is TGTGCCAGCAGCTTGGGCGAGGGGGCTTCACCCCTCCACTTT.

The count of this clone is one. The genes are TRBV15 and TRBJ2-3; 7 nucleotides line up with TRBD2. V trimming: 4 bases; J trimming: 4 bases; junction bases outside the gene matches: 8. Germline CDR1 reads LNHNV; CDR2 reads YYDKDF (reference sequence). The CDR3 runs 15 residues. Here the CDR3 reads CATSKSSGAADTQYF. DNA for the CDR3: TGTGCCACCAGCAAATCGAGCGGGGCTGCAGATACGCAGTATTTT.

In its sample, this clone was seen a few times. The genes are TRBV5-4 and TRBJ1-4; a weak D match, TRBD1 (5 bases). V was cut by 5 bases and J by 8 bases, with 10 bases left in between. The CDR3 runs 12 residues. Per the germline V gene, CDR1 is SGHNT and CDR2 is YYREEE (reference sequence). The DNA of the CDR3 is TGTGCCAGCAGTCCGTGGGGCGAAAAACTGTTTTTT. Protein: CASSPWGEKLFF.

J is TRBJ1-5 and V is TRBV27; TRBD1 matches 7 bases. V shed 6 bases, J shed 4 bases, and the junction held 6 bases outside the gene matches. The CDR3 runs to 14 residues. The V gene's germline CDR1 is MNHEY and CDR2 SMNVEV (reference sequence). CDR3 coding DNA: TGTGCCAGCAGCCACCGGGACAGAAATCAGCCCCAGCATTTT. Protein product: CASSHRDRNQPQHF.